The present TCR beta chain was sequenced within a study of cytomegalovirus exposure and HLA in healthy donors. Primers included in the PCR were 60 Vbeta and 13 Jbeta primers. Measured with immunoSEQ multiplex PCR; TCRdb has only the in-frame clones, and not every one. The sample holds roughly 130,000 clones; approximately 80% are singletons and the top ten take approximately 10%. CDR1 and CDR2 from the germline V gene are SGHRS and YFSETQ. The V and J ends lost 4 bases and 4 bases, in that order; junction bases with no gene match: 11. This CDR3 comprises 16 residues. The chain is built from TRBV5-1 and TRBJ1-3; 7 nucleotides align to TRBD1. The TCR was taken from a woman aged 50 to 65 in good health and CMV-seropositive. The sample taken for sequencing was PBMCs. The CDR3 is CASSNWSDRRGNTIYF. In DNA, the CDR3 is TGCGCCAGCAGCAATTGGTCGGACAGGCGGGGAAACACCATATATTTT.